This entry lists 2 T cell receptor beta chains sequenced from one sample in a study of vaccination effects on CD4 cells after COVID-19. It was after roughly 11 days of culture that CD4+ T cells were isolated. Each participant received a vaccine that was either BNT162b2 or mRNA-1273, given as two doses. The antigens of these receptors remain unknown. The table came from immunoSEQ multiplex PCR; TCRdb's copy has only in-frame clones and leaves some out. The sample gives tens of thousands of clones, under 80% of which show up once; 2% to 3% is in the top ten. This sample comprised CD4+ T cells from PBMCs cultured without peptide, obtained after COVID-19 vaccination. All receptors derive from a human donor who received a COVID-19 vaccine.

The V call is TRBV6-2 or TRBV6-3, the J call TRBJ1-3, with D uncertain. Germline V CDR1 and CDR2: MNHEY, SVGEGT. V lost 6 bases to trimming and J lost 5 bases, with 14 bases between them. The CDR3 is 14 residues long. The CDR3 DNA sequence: TGTGCCAGCAGCAAAGTGGGGTCCAGAAACACCATATATTTT. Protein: CASSKVGSRNTIYF.

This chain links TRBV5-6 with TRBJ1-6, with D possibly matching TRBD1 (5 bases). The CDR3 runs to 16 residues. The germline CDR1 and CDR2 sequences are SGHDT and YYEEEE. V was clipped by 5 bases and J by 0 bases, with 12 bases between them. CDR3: CASRRGRSSYNSPLHF. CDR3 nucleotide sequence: TGTGCCAGCAGGAGGGGCAGGAGCTCCTATAATTCACCCCTCCACTTT.